This passage covers 15 T cell receptor beta chains from one sample sequenced in a study of post-analysis software for immune sequencing data. Overall study results and limits: In patients, TRBV5-6, TRBV5-1 and TRBV20-1 belonged to 4 or 5 TRBV segments found more frequently than in controls.

These receptors have no known antigen. Researchers reported that TCR beta cDNA libraries carried unique molecular identifiers. TCRdb redid the calling of the PCR reads with MiXCR, one entry per CDR3 protein. The table has about 770,000 distinct CDR3 sequences, approximately 44% seen once; the top ten hold over 4.5%. The sequenced sample consisted of blood. Receptors originate from a girl aged 5-17 years with multiple sclerosis.

This sequence joins TRBV5-1 and TRBJ2-5; D gene unclear. Trimming removed 0 bases from V and 4 bases from J, with 13 bases in between. The CDR3 consists of 15 residues. CDR1 and CDR2 from the germline V gene are SGHRS and YFSETQ. In DNA form, the CDR3 reads TGCGCCAGCAGCTTGGGGGCACAAGACGGAGAGACCCAGTACTTC. The encoded protein is CASSLGAQDGETQYF.

This clonotype was seen a handful of times. The chain recombines TRBV27 with TRBJ2-1, with a weak D call TRBD1 (5 bases). The CDR3 spans 11 residues. Germline V gene data show CDR1 as MNHEY and CDR2 as SMNVEV (reference sequence). V lost 6 bases to trimming and J lost 10 bases, with 10 bases between them. CDR3 coding DNA: TGTGCCAGCAGCCAGGGTAGGGAGCAGTTCTTC. Protein product: CASSQGREQFF.

The chain carries TRBV7-9 and TRBJ1-4; 7 nucleotides line up with TRBD1. The germline V gene encodes CDR1 SEHNR and CDR2 FQNEAQ (reference sequence). There are 15 residues in the CDR3. After removal of 1 base from V and 7 bases from J, the junction contained 6 bases not matched to a gene. DNA of the CDR3: TGTGCCAGCAGCTTAGAGGGGGCTAGCGGTGAAAAACTGTTTTTT. Protein sequence: CASSLEGASGEKLFF.

The CDR3 reads CASSGGTSGNNEQFF. CDR3 bases: TGCGCCAGCAGCGGAGGGACTAGCGGAAACAATGAGCAGTTCTTC. The chain recombines TRBV5-1 with TRBJ2-1, with 11 nucleotides matching TRBD2. V shed 4 bases and J 5 bases; nucleotides not matched to a gene: 5. Per the germline V gene, CDR1 is SGHRS and CDR2 is YFSETQ. CDR3 size: 15 residues.

J is TRBJ1-6 and V is TRBV4-1, with a weak D call TRBD1 (5 bases). The CDR3 extends over 15 amino acids. Trimming pared 0 bases from V and 6 bases from J, leaving 9 bases between. Germline CDR1 MGHRA, CDR2 YSYEKL. The CDR3 DNA follows: TGCGCCAGCAGCCAAGATCGGGACCCTAATTCACCCCTCCACTTT. Translating it yields CASSQDRDPNSPLHF.

The CDR3 DNA follows: TGCGCCAGCAGCTTAGGGGGGGCCAGGTTTGTGGATGAGCAGTTCTTC. Translation gives CASSLGGARFVDEQFF. The genes are TRBV5-1 and TRBJ2-1; possibly TRBD2 for D (7 bases). V was clipped by 2 bases and J by 8 bases, with 20 bases between them. CDR3 size: 16 residues. CDR1 SGHRS and CDR2 YFSETQ come from the germline V gene.

The chain carries TRBV19 and TRBJ2-7; 8 bases align to TRBD2. Looked up from germline, CDR1 is LNHDA and CDR2 is SQIVND (reference sequence). The junction had 5 bases not matched to a gene; V was cut back by 6 bases and J by 4 bases. This CDR3 is 13 amino acids long. CDR3 amino acids: CASSGVAGYEQYF. CDR3 nucleotide sequence: TGTGCCAGTAGCGGGGTAGCGGGATACGAGCAGTACTTC.

The chain links TRBV7-2 to TRBJ2-7, with 8 bases identical to TRBD1. Germline V CDR1 and CDR2: SGHTA, FQGNSA. The trim removed 2 bases at V and 0 bases at J, leaving 6 bases unmatched. This CDR3 comprises 16 residues. Written as DNA, the CDR3 is TGTGCCAGCAGCTTATATTCCACAGGGGGCTCCTACGAGCAGTACTTC. Protein sequence: CASSLYSTGGSYEQYF. Together with reference TRBV7-2 and TRBJ2-7, the CDR3 gives the full variable domain: GAGVSQSPSNKVTEKGKDVELRCDPISGHTALYWYRQSLGQGLEFLIYFQGNSAPDKSGLPSDRFSAERTGGSVSTLTIQRTQQEDSAVYLCASSLYSTGGSYEQYFGPGTRLTVT.

The chain couples TRBV11-2 to TRBJ1-2; D is ambiguous. This CDR3 has 13 amino acids. From germline, CDR1 is SGHAT and CDR2 FQNNGV. The germline V and J ends were trimmed by 4 bases and 2 bases, with 8 bases remaining between them. This chain's CDR3 is CASSSWENYGYTF. In DNA, the CDR3 is TGTGCCAGCAGCTCTTGGGAGAACTATGGCTACACCTTC. The full variable domain, rest sourced from reference TRBV11-2 and TRBJ1-2, is EAGVAQSPRYKIIEKRQSVAFWCNPISGHATLYWYQQILGQGPKLLIQFQNNGVVDDSQLPKDRFSAERLKGVDSTLKIQPAKLEDSAVYLCASSSWENYGYTFGSGTRLTVV.

At least ten counts were recorded for this clonotype. The chain couples TRBV12-3 or TRBV12-4 to TRBJ2-3; 8 nucleotides agree with TRBD1. V was pared by 5 bases and J by 6 bases, with 7 bases of the junction left unmatched. The CDR3 is made up of 14 amino acids. CDR3 coding DNA: TGTGCCAGCAGTCCCGGGACAGGCGGGGATACGCAGTATTTT. Its translation: CASSPGTGGDTQYF.

The chain uses TRBV7-9 and TRBJ1-1, with 7 bases matching TRBD1. Germline V gene lookup returns CDR1 SEHNR and CDR2 FQNEAQ (reference sequence). The CDR3 is made up of 15 amino acids. V lost 5 bases, J lost 1 base, and 7 bases stayed unmatched. The CDR3 bases are TGTGCCAGCAGCACTCGGGACAGTCAGAACACTGAAGCTTTCTTT. It translates to CASSTRDSQNTEAFF.

This clonotype was found a few times. The V call is TRBV30, the J call TRBJ1-1; D might be TRBD1 (5 bases). Per the germline V gene, CDR1 is GTSNPN and CDR2 is SVGIG (reference sequence). Trimming took off 4 bases at V and 4 bases at J, with 22 bases between the two ends. The CDR3 is 16 amino acids. The CDR3 protein is CAWTPSWGVVSTEAFF. As DNA, the CDR3 is TGTGCCTGGACCCCATCCTGGGGGGTTGTTAGCACTGAAGCTTTCTTT. Based on the CDR3 plus reference TRBV30 and TRBJ1-1, the full variable domain is SQTIHQWPATLVQPVGSPLSLECTVEGTSNPNLYWYRQAAGRGLQLLFYSVGIGQISSEVPQNLSASRPQDRQFILSSKKLLLSDSGFYLCAWTPSWGVVSTEAFFGQGTRLTVV.

The J gene is TRBJ2-5, the V gene TRBV6-1; perhaps TRBD2 as D (6 bases). The tail of the sequence fits TRBJ2-7 better, so the J call may be wrong. Germline CDR1 reads MNHNS; CDR2 reads SASEGT. The CDR3 is made up of 13 amino acids. The CDR3 region has the DNA TGTGCCAGCAGTGAAGCCAGCGGGTACGAGCAGTACTTC. Its protein product is CASSEASGYEQYF.

This clonotype was recorded a few times. The CDR3 sequence is CASSLIRDRDDSPLHF. The CDR3 region has the DNA TGTGCCAGCAGCTTAATACGGGACAGGGATGACTCACCCCTCCACTTT. The rearrangement links TRBV7-8 to TRBJ1-6, with 9 bases fitting TRBD1. CDR3 length equals 16 residues. Germline V gene sequence: CDR1 SGHVS, CDR2 FQNEAQ. J lost 10 bases, V lost 2 bases, and 9 bases had no gene match.

This clonotype turned up a few times. The chain uses TRBV9 and TRBJ2-1, with a weak D call TRBD1 (6 bases). Germline CDR1 and CDR2: SGDLS and YYNGEE. The CDR3 runs to 14 residues. V was cut by 1 base and J by 5 bases, with 10 bases left in between. CDR3 amino acids: CASSVPPGDNEQFF. CDR3 nucleotide sequence: TGTGCCAGCAGCGTACCTCCAGGGGACAATGAGCAGTTCTTC.